This T cell receptor beta chain was obtained from a study of OX40 agonist ivuxolimab in advanced cancers. Overall study: Every 2 weeks, patients got intravenous ivuxolimab at one of six dose levels (0.01-10 mg/kg). Eligibility rules accepted prior anti-PD-1, anti-PD-L1 or anti-CTLA-4 therapy, and 40% had some. Study outcomes and limitations: Expanded clones tended on average to be more numerous among CD8+ T cells than CD4+.

Method: immunoSEQ multiplex PCR; TCRdb's copy keeps in-frame clones and lacks some. The table lists tens of thousands of clones, approximately 84% of them singletons. The V gene lost 0 bases and the J gene lost 6 bases, with 12 bases spanning the gap. Germline CDR1 reads SGHRS; CDR2 reads YFSETQ. The CDR3 sequence is 14 residues long. A word on this clone: Its antigen is currently unknown.

The receptor comes from an adult with an advanced solid tumor such as melanoma, head and neck, liver or kidney cancer. The sequencing used CD4+ or CD8+ T cells sorted from blood, collected in a trial of the OX40 agonist ivuxolimab. The genes are TRBV5-1 and TRBJ1-2, with D hard to call. CDR3 nucleotide sequence: TGCGCCAGCAGCTTGGCGCCCTTTTCACATGGCTACACCTTC. Translation: CASSLAPFSHGYTF.